The 17 T cell receptor beta chains listed next were all sequenced from one sample in a study of blood T cell repertoires in COVID-19. This table comes from immunoSEQ multiplex PCR, and its TCRdb copy is limited to in-frame clones, with some not included. Among 50,000 to 60,000 clones listed, approximately 86% were seen once. Sequenced: peripheral blood. The receptor set was obtained from a man aged 40-49 years with acute or convalescent COVID-19.

V usage is TRBV19 and J usage is TRBJ1-1; unclear D gene. The CDR3 is made up of 15 amino acids. The V gene's germline CDR1 is LNHDA and CDR2 SQIVND (reference sequence). V was clipped by 4 bases and J by 1 base, with 13 bases between them. This CDR3 reads CASSSRDGWNTEAFF. As DNA, the CDR3 is TGTGCCAGTAGTAGCCGAGATGGTTGGAACACTGAAGCTTTCTTT.

V gene TRBV29-1 combines with J gene TRBJ2-7; possibly TRBD2 for D (7 bases). Deletions cut 1 base from V and 5 bases from J, with 12 bases between. CDR1 is SQVTM and CDR2 is ANQGSEA in the germline V gene. The CDR3 runs to 13 residues. The CDR3 loop is CSVEGEGGNEQYF. The CDR3 DNA reads as TGCAGCGTTGAAGGTGAGGGGGGGAACGAGCAGTACTTC.

The chain has TRBV6-2 or TRBV6-3 and TRBJ2-7, with TRBD2 matching 7 bases. The CDR3 length is 15 residues. Germline V gives CDR1 MNHEY, CDR2 SVGEGT. V was pared by 7 bases and J by 5 bases, with 14 bases of the junction left unmatched. This CDR3 is CASTPAVVGRNEQYF. The CDR3 region has the DNA TGTGCCAGCACCCCGGCAGTTGTCGGGAGGAACGAGCAGTACTTC.

This clone was observed a few times. The J gene is TRBJ1-2, the V gene TRBV4-2; 7 positions agree with TRBD1. The germline V gene has CDR1 LGHNA and CDR2 YNFKEQ. CDR3 length: 14 residues. With 3 bases clipped from V and 3 bases from J, the junction kept 4 bases outside the gene matches. The CDR3 DNA is TGTGCCAGCAGCCACCTCGGGACAGACTATGGCTACACCTTC. Translating it yields CASSHLGTDYGYTF.

This chain uses TRBV2 with TRBJ1-2; D is possibly TRBD1 (6 bases). Germline assignment: CDR1 SNHLY and CDR2 FYNNEI. The CDR3 loop spans 13 amino acids. The V and J ends lost 3 bases and 7 bases respectively, with 12 bases between them. CDR3 nucleotides: TGTGCCAGCAGTGATGCGGGGGCGCTTGGCTACACCTTC. Translating it yields CASSDAGALGYTF.

The genes are TRBV24-1 and TRBJ2-5; TRBD2 might be the D (6 bases). Trimming stripped 3 bases from V and 5 bases from J, with 12 bases between. In germline, CDR1 is KGHDR, CDR2 SFDVKD. This CDR3 has 14 residues. CDR3 in DNA: TGTGCCACCAGTGATGCAGCACGGGGGGAGACCCAGTACTTC. Protein: CATSDAARGETQYF.

This clone was seen only once. J is TRBJ2-7 and V is TRBV3-1 (or the pseudogene TRBV3-2), with D perhaps TRBD2 (5 bases). This CDR3 contains 12 residues. Germline V CDR1 and CDR2: LGHDT, YNNKEL (reference sequence). Trimming removed 5 bases from V and 6 bases from J, with 11 bases in between. CDR3 in DNA: TGTGCCAGCAGCTTCGCCCGGGGCGAGCAGTACGTC. It specifies CASSFARGEQYV.

This clone came up once. The V call is TRBV5-4, the J call TRBJ1-4, with TRBD1 identical over 9 bases. CDR1 is SGHNT and CDR2 is YYREEE in the germline V gene (reference sequence). The CDR3 spans 17 residues. Losses at the gene ends were 4 bases for V and 2 bases for J; bases not matched to a gene: 9. CDR3 sequence: CASSPGTGFATNEKLFF. The CDR3 region has the DNA TGTGCCAGCAGCCCAGGGACAGGGTTTGCGACTAATGAAAAACTGTTTTTT.

This sequence joins TRBV6-5 and TRBJ2-7; D may be TRBD2 (5 bases). Between the trimmed V and J ends, which lost 6 bases and 4 bases, there was a span of 16 bases. The germline V gene has CDR1 MNHEY and CDR2 SVGAGI. CDR3 size: 14 residues. Written as DNA, the CDR3 is TGTGCCAGCAGGGAGCCCGGCGGGCGGTACGAGCAGTACGTC. Protein sequence: CASREPGGRYEQYV.

The rearrangement links TRBV5-5 to TRBJ2-3, with TRBD2 as a possible D gene (5 bases). The V end lost 3 bases, the J end lost 6 bases, and 11 bases lay between the germline ends. In germline, CDR1 is SGHKS, CDR2 YYEKEE (reference sequence). The CDR3 covers 13 residues. The CDR3 sequence: CASSWNPGDTQYF. As DNA, the CDR3 is TGTGCCAGCAGCTGGAACCCGGGGGATACGCAGTATTTT. The full variable domain, rest sourced from reference TRBV5-5 and TRBJ2-3, is DAGVTQSPTHLIKTRGQQVTLRCSPISGHKSVSWYQQVLGQGPQFIFQYYEKEERGRGNFPDRFSARQFPNYSSELNVNALLLGDSALYLCASSWNPGDTQYFGPGTRLTVL.

The chain uses TRBV7-9 and TRBJ1-2, with 7 bases identical to TRBD1. CDR3 length: 15 amino acids. V dropped 4 bases and J dropped 4; count of bases not matched to a gene: 9. Germline CDR1 reads SEHNR; CDR2 reads FQNEAQ (reference sequence). The CDR3: CASSSTSGTAYGYTF. The CDR3 DNA reads as TGTGCCAGCAGCTCCACGTCCGGGACAGCCTATGGCTACACCTTC.

The J gene is TRBJ2-7, the V gene TRBV9; 12 bases are a match to TRBD2. The CDR3 spans 15 residues. Losses at the gene ends were 0 bases for V and 5 bases for J; bases not matched to a gene: 3. Germline values: CDR1 SGDLS, CDR2 YYNGEE. This CDR3 is CASSVGLAGAHEQYF. The CDR3 nucleotides read TGTGCCAGCAGCGTAGGACTAGCGGGAGCACACGAGCAGTACTTC.

Regarding this clone: One end of the junction does not line up with germline, which may come from a read error. The V call is TRBV5-4, the J call TRBJ2-3; 8 bases agree with TRBD1. CDR3 length equals 12 residues. Looked up from germline, CDR1 is SGHNT and CDR2 is YYREEE (reference sequence). DNA of the CDR3: TGTGCCAGCAGCCCCGGGACAGGCCAGCCAGTTTTT. Its protein product is CASSPGTGQPVF.

This clone was recorded only once. The chain is built from TRBV24-1 and TRBJ2-1; perhaps TRBD2 as D (6 bases). This CDR3 contains 11 residues. Trimming took off 9 bases at V and 10 bases at J, with 12 bases between the two ends. Per the germline V gene, CDR1 is KGHDR and CDR2 is SFDVKD. CDR3 sequence (DNA): TGTGCCACCGGTCGGGGGTGGGAGCAGTTCTTC. It yields the protein CATGRGWEQFF.

DNA for the CDR3: TGTGCCAGCAGCCCACGGGGTGGGATAGGTCAGCCCCAGCATTTT. It yields the protein CASSPRGGIGQPQHF. V usage is TRBV6-5 and J usage is TRBJ1-5; D gene uncertain. The length of the CDR3 is 15 residues. The germline V gene has CDR1 MNHEY and CDR2 SVGAGI. The V end lost 6 bases, the J end lost 6 bases, and 18 bases lay between the germline ends.

This rearrangement joins TRBV2 to TRBJ2-3; no reliable D call. Trimming removed 0 bases from V and 4 bases from J, with 11 bases in between. Germline V gene lookup returns CDR1 SNHLY and CDR2 FYNNEI. This CDR3 is built from 15 residues. The CDR3 reads CASSEAPSRADTQYF. The CDR3 DNA sequence: TGTGCCAGCAGTGAAGCGCCCTCCCGGGCAGATACGCAGTATTTT.

This clone was seen only once. The chain employs TRBV9 and TRBJ2-1; the match to TRBD2 covers 12 bases. CDR3 length: 16 amino acids. V lost 0 bases and J lost 8; bases outside the gene matches: 6. The germline gives CDR1 SGDLS, CDR2 YYNGEE. CDR3 loop: CASSVGLAGDSDEQFF. Here the CDR3 DNA reads TGTGCCAGCAGCGTAGGACTAGCGGGAGATAGCGATGAGCAGTTCTTC.